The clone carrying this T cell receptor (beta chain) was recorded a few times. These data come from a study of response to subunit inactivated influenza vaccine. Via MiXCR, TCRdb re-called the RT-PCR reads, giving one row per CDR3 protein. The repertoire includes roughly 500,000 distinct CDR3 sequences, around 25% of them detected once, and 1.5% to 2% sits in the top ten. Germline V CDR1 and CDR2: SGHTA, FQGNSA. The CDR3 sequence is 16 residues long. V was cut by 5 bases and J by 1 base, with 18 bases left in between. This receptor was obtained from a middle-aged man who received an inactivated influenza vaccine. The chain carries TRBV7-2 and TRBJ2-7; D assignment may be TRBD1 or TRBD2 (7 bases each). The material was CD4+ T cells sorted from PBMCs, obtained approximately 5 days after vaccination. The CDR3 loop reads CASSPQGGQGSYEQYF. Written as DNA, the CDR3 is TGTGCCAGCAGCCCTCAGGGGGGGCAGGGGTCCTACGAGCAGTACTTC.